What follows is one T cell receptor (beta chain) and its context. Antigen specificity is unknown. This specimen includes other DNA sequences encoding the same CDR3. The data stem from a study of shared clonotypes between healthy human individuals. Selected positively for CCR7 and CD45RO-negative, naive CD8 cells excluded terminally differentiated effector memory CD45RA+ cells. The donor cohort consisted entirely of Caucasian adults residing in Nashville, Tennessee. Study-wide results and limits: The sharing of about 5.3% of naive CD4 clonotypes was seen across a handful of donors.

This CDR3 has 16 amino acids. The germline V gene encodes CDR1 MNHEY and CDR2 SVGAGI. The J segment lost 2 bases and the V segment lost 0 bases, leaving 4 bases of the junction unmatched. Clones were sequenced by immunoSEQ multiplex PCR, and TCRdb holds only the in-frame ones, with some missing. The table has around 2.1 million clones, around 93% seen once. The sequenced sample was naive CD8+ T cells from PBMCs. The TCR was taken from a man younger than 30 in good health. Some clones in this sample may be carry-over from other donors' samples. J is TRBJ1-1 and V is TRBV6-5, with 9 bases lining up with TRBD1. Written as DNA, the CDR3 is TGTGCCAGCAGTTACTCCCGGGACAGGGTAAACACTGAAGCTTTCTTT. Its translation: CASSYSRDRVNTEAFF.